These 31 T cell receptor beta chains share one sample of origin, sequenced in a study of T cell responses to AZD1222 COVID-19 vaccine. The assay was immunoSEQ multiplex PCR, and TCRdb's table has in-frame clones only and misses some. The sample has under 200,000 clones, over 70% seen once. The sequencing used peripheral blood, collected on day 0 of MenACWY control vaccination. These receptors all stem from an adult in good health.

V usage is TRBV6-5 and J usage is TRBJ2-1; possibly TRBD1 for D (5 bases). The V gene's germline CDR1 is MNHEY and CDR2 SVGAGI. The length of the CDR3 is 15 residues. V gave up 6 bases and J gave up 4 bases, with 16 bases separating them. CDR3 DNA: TGTGCCAGCAGCGAGTTGACAGCGAAATACAATGAGCAGTTCTTC. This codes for CASSELTAKYNEQFF.

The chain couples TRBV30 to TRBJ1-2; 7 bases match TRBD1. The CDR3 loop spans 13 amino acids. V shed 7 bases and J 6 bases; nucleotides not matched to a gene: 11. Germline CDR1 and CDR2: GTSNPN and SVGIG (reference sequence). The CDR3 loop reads CAFETGTIDGYTF. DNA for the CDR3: TGTGCCTTTGAGACAGGGACGATAGATGGCTACACCTTC.

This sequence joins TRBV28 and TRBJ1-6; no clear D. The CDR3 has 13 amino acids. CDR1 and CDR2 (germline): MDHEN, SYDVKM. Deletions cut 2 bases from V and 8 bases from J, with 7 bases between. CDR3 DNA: TGTGCCAGCAGTTTAGTCGGGGATTCACCCCTCCACTTT. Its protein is CASSLVGDSPLHF.

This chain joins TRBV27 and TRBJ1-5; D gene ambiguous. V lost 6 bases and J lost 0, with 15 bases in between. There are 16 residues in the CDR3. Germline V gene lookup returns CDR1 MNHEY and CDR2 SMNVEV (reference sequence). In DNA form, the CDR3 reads TGTGCCAGCAGCTTTCGGAGAAGTTATAGCAATCAGCCCCAGCATTTT. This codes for CASSFRRSYSNQPQHF.

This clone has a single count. The CDR3 spells CASSQVSQLSYEQYF. CDR3 bases: TGTGCCAGCAGCCAAGTGTCACAGTTGTCCTACGAGCAGTACTTC. The chain is built from TRBV4-2 and TRBJ2-7; D gene ambiguous. Germline V CDR1 and CDR2: LGHNA, YNFKEQ. This CDR3 spans 15 amino acids. V lost 1 base and J 1 base, leaving 11 bases between the germline ends.

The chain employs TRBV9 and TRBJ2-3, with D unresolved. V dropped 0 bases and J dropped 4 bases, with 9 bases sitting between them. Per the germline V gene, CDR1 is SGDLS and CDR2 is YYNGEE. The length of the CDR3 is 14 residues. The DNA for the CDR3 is TGTGCCAGCAGCGTAGAAGGGTTGGCAGATACGCAGTATTTT. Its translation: CASSVEGLADTQYF.

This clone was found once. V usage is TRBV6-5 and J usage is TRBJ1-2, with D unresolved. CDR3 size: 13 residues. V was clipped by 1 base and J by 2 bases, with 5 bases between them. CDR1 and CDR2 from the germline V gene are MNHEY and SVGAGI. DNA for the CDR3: TGTGCCAGCAGTTACTACAGAAACTATGGCTACACCTTC. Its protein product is CASSYYRNYGYTF.

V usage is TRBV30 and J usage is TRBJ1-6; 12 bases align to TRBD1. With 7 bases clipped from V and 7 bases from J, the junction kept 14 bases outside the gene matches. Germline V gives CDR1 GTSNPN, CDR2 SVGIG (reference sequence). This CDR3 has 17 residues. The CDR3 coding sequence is TGTGCCTACTCGGGACAGGGGGCAAGAATAAGGAATTCACCCCTCCACTTT. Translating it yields CAYSGQGARIRNSPLHF.

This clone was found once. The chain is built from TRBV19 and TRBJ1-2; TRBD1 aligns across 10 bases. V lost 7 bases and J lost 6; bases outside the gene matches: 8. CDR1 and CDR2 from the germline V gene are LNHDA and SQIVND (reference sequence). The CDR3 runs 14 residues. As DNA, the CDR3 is TGTGCCAGTATGGGACAGGGGTTACGAAATGGCTACACCTTC. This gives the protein CASMGQGLRNGYTF.

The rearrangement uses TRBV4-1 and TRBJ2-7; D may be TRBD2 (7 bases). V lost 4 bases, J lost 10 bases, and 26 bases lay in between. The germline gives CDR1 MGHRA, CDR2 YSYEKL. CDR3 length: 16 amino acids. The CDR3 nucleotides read TGCGCCAGCAGCCCAGCCCTGATGCGGGGGCCTCGGGATCAGTACTTC. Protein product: CASSPALMRGPRDQYF.

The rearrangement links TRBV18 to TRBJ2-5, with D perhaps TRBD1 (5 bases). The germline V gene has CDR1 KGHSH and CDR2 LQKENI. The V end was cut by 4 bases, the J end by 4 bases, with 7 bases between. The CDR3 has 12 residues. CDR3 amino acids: CASSQDRETQYF. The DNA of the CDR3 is TGTGCCAGCTCACAAGACAGAGAGACCCAGTACTTC.

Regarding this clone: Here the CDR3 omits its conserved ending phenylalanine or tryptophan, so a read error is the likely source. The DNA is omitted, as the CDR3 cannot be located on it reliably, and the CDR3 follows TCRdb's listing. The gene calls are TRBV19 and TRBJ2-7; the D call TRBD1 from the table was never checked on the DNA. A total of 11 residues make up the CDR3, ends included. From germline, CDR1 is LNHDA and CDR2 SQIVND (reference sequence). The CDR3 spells CASSILDRDRG.

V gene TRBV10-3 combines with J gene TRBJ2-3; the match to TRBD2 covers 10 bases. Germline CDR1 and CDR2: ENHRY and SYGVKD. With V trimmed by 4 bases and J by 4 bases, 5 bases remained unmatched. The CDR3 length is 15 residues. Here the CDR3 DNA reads TGTGCCATCAGTGCCCTAGCGGGGGTTTCAGATACGCAGTATTTT. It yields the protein CAISALAGVSDTQYF.

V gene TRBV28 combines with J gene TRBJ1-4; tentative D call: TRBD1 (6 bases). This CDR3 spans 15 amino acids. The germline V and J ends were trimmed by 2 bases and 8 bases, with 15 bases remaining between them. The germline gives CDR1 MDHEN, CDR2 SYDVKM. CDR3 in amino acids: CASSLGAGEREKLFF. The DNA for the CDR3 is TGTGCCAGCAGTTTAGGGGCAGGGGAGAGGGAAAAACTGTTTTTT.

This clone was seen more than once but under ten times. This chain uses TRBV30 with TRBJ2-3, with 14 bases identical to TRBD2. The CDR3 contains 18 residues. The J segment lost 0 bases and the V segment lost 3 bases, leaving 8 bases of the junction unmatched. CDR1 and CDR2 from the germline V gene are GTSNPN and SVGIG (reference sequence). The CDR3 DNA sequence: TGTGCCTGGAGACGGACTAGCGGGAGGACGGCTAGCACAGATACGCAGTATTTT. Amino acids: CAWRRTSGRTASTDTQYF.

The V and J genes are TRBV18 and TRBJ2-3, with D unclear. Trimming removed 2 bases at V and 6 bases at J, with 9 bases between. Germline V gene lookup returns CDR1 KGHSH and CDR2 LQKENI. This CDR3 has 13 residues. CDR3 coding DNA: TGTGCCAGCTCACCAGCGACCCGGGATACGCAGTATTTT. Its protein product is CASSPATRDTQYF.

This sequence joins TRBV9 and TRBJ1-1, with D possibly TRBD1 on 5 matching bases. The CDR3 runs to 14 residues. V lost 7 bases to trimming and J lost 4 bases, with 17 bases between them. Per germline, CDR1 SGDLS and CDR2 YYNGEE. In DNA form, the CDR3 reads TGTGCCAGCGCTTTCGGAGGGGAAGGCACTGAAGCTTTCTTT. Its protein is CASAFGGEGTEAFF. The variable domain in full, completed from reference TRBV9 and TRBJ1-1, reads DSGVTQTPKHLITATGQRVTLRCSPRSGDLSVYWYQQSLDQGLQFLIQYYNGEERAKGNILERFSAQQFPDLHSELNLSSLELGDSALYFCASAFGGEGTEAFFGQGTRLTVV.

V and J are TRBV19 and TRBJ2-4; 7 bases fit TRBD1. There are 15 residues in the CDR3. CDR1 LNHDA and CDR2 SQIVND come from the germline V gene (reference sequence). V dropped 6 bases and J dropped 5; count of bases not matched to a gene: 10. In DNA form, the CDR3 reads TGTGCCAGTAGAATTCACGGGACAGACGAAAACATTCAGTACTTC. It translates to CASRIHGTDENIQYF.

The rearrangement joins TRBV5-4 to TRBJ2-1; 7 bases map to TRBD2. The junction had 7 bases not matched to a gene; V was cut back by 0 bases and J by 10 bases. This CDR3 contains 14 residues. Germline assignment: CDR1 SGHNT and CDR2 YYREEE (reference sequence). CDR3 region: CASSLVGGEREQFF. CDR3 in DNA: TGTGCCAGCAGCTTGGTGGGAGGGGAACGGGAGCAGTTCTTC.

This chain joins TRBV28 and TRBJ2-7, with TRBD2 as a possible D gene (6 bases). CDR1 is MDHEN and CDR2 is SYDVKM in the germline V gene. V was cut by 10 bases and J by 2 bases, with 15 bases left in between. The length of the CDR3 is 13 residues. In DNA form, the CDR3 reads TGTGCCACCACAGCGGGTCAAACCTACGAGCAGTACTTC. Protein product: CATTAGQTYEQYF.

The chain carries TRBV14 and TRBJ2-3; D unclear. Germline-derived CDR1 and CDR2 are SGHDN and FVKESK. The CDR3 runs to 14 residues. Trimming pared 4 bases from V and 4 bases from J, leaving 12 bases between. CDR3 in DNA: TGTGCCAGCAGCCCCGATTGGGATTCAGATACGCAGTATTTT. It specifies CASSPDWDSDTQYF.

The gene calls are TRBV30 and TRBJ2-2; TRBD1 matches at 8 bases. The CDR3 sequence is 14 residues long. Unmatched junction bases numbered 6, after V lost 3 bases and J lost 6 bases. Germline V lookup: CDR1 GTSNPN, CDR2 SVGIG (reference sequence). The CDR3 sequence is CAWSPGQGSGELFF. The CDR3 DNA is TGTGCCTGGAGCCCAGGACAGGGTTCCGGGGAGCTGTTTTTT.

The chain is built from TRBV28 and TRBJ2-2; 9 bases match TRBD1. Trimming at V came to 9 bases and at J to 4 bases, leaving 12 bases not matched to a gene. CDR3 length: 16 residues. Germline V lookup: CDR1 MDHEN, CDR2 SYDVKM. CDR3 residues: CASGTGNFVGTGELFF. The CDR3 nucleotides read TGTGCCAGTGGGACAGGGAATTTTGTTGGCACCGGGGAGCTGTTTTTT. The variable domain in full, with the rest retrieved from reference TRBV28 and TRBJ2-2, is DVKVTQSSRYLVKRTGEKVFLECVQDMDHENMFWYRQDPGLGLRLIYFSYDVKMKEKGDIPEGYSVSREKKERFSLILESASTNQTSMYLCASGTGNFVGTGELFFGEGSRLTVL.

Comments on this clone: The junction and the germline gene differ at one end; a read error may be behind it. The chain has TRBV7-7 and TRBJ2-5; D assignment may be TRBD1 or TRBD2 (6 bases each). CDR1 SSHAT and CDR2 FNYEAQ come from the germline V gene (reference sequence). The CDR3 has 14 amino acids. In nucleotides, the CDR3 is TGTGCTAGCAGCTCCTACCGGGGGCTAGAGACCCAGTACTTC. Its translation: CASSSYRGLETQYF.

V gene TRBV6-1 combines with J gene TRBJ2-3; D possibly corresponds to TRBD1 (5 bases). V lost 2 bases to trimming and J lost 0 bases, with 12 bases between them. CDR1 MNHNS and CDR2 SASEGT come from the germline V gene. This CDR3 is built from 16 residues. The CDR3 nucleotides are TGTGCCAGCAGTGAACAGGGCCCGCCTAGCACAGATACGCAGTATTTT. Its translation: CASSEQGPPSTDTQYF.

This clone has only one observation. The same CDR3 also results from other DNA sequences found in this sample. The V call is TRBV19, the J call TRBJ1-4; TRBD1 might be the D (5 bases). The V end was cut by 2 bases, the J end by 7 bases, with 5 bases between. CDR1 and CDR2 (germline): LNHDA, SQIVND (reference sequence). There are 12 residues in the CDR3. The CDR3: CASSIQGEKLFF. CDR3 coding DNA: TGTGCCAGTAGTATACAGGGTGAAAAACTGTTTTTT.

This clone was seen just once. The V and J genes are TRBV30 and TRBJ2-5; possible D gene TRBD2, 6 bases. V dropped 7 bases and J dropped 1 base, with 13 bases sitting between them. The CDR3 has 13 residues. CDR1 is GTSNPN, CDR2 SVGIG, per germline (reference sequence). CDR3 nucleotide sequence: TGTGCCTCCACTAGCCTGGGCCAAGAGACCCAGTACTTC. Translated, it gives CASTSLGQETQYF.

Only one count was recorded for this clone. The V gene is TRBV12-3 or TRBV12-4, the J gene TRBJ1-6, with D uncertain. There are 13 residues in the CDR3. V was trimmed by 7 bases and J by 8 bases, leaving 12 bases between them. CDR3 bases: TGTGCCAGCATGCGGGCAGCTTATTCACCCCTCCACTTT. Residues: CASMRAAYSPLHF.

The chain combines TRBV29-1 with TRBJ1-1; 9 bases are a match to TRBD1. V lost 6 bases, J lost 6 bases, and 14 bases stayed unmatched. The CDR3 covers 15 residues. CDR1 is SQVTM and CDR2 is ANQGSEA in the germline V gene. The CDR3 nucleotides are TGCAGCGTAAGAAATACCGGGGGACAGGGAGCTGAAGCTTTCTTT. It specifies CSVRNTGGQGAEAFF.

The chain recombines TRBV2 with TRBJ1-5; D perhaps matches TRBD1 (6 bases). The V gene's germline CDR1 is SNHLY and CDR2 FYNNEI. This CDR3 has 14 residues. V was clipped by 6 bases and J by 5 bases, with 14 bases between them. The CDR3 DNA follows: TGTGCCAGCAGCGGGGACACCTCATATCAGCCCCAGCATTTT. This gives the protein CASSGDTSYQPQHF. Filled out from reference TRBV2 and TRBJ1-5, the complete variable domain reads EPEVTQTPSHQVTQMGQEVILRCVPISNHLYFYWYRQILGQKVEFLVSFYNNEISEKSEIFDDQFSVERPDGSNFTLKIRSTKLEDSAMYFCASSGDTSYQPQHFGDGTRLSIL.

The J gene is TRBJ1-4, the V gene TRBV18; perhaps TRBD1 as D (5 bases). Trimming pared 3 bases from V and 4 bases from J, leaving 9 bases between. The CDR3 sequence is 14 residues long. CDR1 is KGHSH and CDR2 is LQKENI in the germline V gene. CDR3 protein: CASSPEGNNEKLFF. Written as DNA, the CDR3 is TGTGCCAGCTCACCTGAGGGGAATAATGAAAAACTGTTTTTT.